This passage covers 11 T cell receptor beta chains from one sample sequenced in a study of blood T cells in healthy people across ages. A second PCR of 7 to 11 cycles used a sample-barcoded 5' primer and a J-beta primer mix. One entry per CDR3 protein, called by TCRdb with MiXCR from the 5' RACE reads. The sample includes just over 1 million distinct CDR3 sequences, roughly 45% of them seen just once. The sequenced sample consisted of blood. These receptors were obtained from a woman aged 55-70 years in good health.

This chain uses TRBV29-1 with TRBJ2-1; D is undetermined. V was cut by 2 bases and J by 6 bases, with 5 bases left in between. CDR1 is SQVTM and CDR2 is ANQGSEA in the germline V gene. This CDR3 is 11 amino acids long. In nucleotides, the CDR3 is TGCAGCGTTGAACCGGGCAATGAGCAGTTCTTC. It specifies CSVEPGNEQFF.

The V and J genes are TRBV28 and TRBJ2-5, with TRBD2 identical over 9 bases. The end of the DNA fits TRBJ2-7 better, so the J call may be wrong. The CDR3 length is 13 residues. Germline CDR1 and CDR2: MDHEN and SYDVKM. CDR3 DNA sequence: TGTGCCAGCATGCGGGGGGGAGAGTACGAGCAGTACTTC. Residues: CASMRGGEYEQYF.

The gene calls are TRBV7-6 and TRBJ2-1, with a possible D match to TRBD1 (5 bases). Germline CDR1 reads SGHVS; CDR2 reads FNYEAQ. The CDR3 has 16 amino acids. V lost 4 bases, J lost 0 bases, and 13 bases lay in between. CDR3 residues: CASSSETVSSYNEQFF. In nucleotides, the CDR3 is TGTGCCAGCAGCTCAGAGACAGTAAGCTCCTACAATGAGCAGTTCTTC.

The chain recombines TRBV6-1 with TRBJ2-7; 7 nucleotides match TRBD1. Germline CDR1 reads MNHNS; CDR2 reads SASEGT. The CDR3 is 15 amino acids. With 1 base clipped from V and 4 bases from J, the junction kept 7 bases outside the gene matches. Here the CDR3 reads CASSEDGRGWYEQYF. The CDR3 DNA follows: TGTGCCAGCAGTGAAGACGGCAGGGGGTGGTACGAGCAGTACTTC.

This chain joins TRBV20-1 and TRBJ2-1, with D perhaps matching TRBD2 (5 bases). CDR1 DFQATT and CDR2 SNEGSKA come from the germline V gene (reference sequence). The V end lost 3 bases, the J end lost 10 bases, and 13 bases lay between the germline ends. The CDR3 totals 12 residues. The CDR3 reads CSASQRKREQFF. CDR3 nucleotides: TGCAGTGCTAGTCAGCGCAAGCGGGAGCAGTTCTTC.

This clonotype has just a few counts. The chain has TRBV18 and TRBJ2-5; 9 nucleotides agree with TRBD1. This CDR3 spans 16 amino acids. J lost 11 bases, V lost 1 base, and 14 bases had no gene match. CDR1 is KGHSH, CDR2 LQKENI, per germline. The CDR3 sequence: CASSPLVQGAVVEQYF. In DNA, the CDR3 is TGTGCCAGCTCACCACTAGTACAGGGGGCCGTGGTGGAGCAGTACTTC.

The chain is built from TRBV27 and TRBJ2-1; D is unclear. Between the trimmed V and J ends, which lost 3 bases and 3 bases, there was a span of 15 bases. The CDR3 has 16 amino acids. The germline V gene has CDR1 MNHEY and CDR2 SMNVEV (reference sequence). Here the CDR3 reads CASSFRDTALYNEQFF. The CDR3 bases are TGTGCCAGCAGTTTCCGAGATACCGCGCTCTACAATGAGCAGTTCTTC.

The chain recombines TRBV20-1 with TRBJ2-4; TRBD2 aligns across 8 bases. The tail of the sequence fits TRBJ2-5 better, so the J call may be wrong. There are 15 residues in the CDR3. Germline CDR1 and CDR2: DFQATT and SNEGSKA (reference sequence). The CDR3 nucleotides read TGCAGTGCAAAACCGGGACTAGTGGTGGGGGAGACCCAGTACTTC. Residues: CSAKPGLVVGETQYF.

This sequence joins TRBV7-9 and TRBJ1-4; D unclear. Germline CDR1 reads SEHNR; CDR2 reads FQNEAQ (reference sequence). The V end lost 1 base, the J end lost 0 bases, and 6 bases lay between the germline ends. The CDR3 covers 15 residues. The CDR3: CASSLDTSTNEKLFF. CDR3 in DNA: TGTGCCAGCAGCTTAGACACCTCAACTAATGAAAAACTGTTTTTT.

This clonotype was seen a few times. The chain is built from TRBV4-2 and TRBJ2-7, with no clear D. The V gene's germline CDR1 is LGHNA and CDR2 YNFKEQ. V was trimmed by 1 base and J by 1 base, leaving 14 bases between them. This CDR3 comprises 16 residues. The CDR3 protein is CASSQGPPGSSYEQYF. CDR3 bases: TGTGCCAGCAGCCAAGGCCCCCCCGGCAGTTCCTACGAGCAGTACTTC.

The chain combines TRBV29-1 with TRBJ2-3, with 8 bases that match TRBD2. V shed 3 bases, J shed 0 bases, and the junction held 2 bases outside the gene matches. The V gene's germline CDR1 is SQVTM and CDR2 ANQGSEA. The CDR3 is made up of 14 amino acids. For the CDR3, the DNA is TGCAGCGTTGACCGACTAGCGAGCACAGATACGCAGTATTTT. This encodes CSVDRLASTDTQYF.